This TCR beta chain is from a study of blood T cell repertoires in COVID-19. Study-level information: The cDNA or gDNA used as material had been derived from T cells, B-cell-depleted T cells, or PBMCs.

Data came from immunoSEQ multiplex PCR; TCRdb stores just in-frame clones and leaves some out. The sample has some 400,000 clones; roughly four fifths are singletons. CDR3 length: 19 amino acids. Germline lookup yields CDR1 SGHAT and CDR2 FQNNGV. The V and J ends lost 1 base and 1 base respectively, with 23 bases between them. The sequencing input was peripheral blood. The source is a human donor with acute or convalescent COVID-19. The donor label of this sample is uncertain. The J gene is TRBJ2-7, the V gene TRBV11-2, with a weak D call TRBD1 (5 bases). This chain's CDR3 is CASSLVGPWQAEQSYEQYF. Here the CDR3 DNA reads TGTGCCAGCAGCTTAGTGGGGCCCTGGCAGGCCGAACAATCCTACGAGCAGTACTTC.